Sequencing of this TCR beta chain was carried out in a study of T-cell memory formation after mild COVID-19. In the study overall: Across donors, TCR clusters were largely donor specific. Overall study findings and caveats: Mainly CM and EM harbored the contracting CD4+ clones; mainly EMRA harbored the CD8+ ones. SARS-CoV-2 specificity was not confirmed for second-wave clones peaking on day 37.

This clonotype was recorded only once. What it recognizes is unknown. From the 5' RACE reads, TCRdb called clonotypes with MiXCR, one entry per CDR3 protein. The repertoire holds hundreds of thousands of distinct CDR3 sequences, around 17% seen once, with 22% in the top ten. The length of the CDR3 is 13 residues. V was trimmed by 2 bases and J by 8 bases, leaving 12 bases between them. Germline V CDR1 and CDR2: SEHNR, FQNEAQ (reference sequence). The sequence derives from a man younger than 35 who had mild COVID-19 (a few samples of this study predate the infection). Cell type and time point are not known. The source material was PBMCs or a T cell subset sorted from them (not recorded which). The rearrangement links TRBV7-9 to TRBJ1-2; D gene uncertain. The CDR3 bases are TGTGCCAGCAGCTTACCATTTATGAAAGGCTACACCTTC. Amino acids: CASSLPFMKGYTF.